These 31 T cell receptor beta chains were sequenced from one sample in a study of cytomegalovirus exposure and HLA in healthy donors. In the PCR, 60 Vbeta and 13 Jbeta primers were used. Using immunoSEQ multiplex PCR, the repertoire was profiled, and TCRdb retains in-frame clones only, with some absent. Here the sample spans around 150,000 clones, 70% to 85% being singletons. Sequenced sample: PBMCs. The receptors shown here come from a male donor in good health and CMV-seronegative.

The chain is built from TRBV5-6 and TRBJ1-1; D not resolved. This CDR3 spans 15 amino acids. Germline CDR1 is SGHDT and CDR2 is YYEEEE. The V and J ends lost 0 bases and 0 bases respectively, with 9 bases between them. Here the CDR3 reads CASSLAWELNTEAFF. The CDR3 nucleotides read TGTGCCAGCAGCTTGGCGTGGGAGTTGAACACTGAAGCTTTCTTT.

This chain links TRBV5-5 with TRBJ2-5, with D hard to call. Germline values: CDR1 SGHKS, CDR2 YYEKEE (reference sequence). The CDR3 has 14 amino acids. V lost 3 bases to trimming and J lost 1 base, with 10 bases between them. This CDR3 reads CASSSGLAQETQYF. The CDR3 DNA sequence: TGTGCCAGCAGCTCAGGCTTGGCCCAAGAGACCCAGTACTTC.

V and J are TRBV7-6 and TRBJ2-7; a weak D match, TRBD1 (6 bases). The ends were cut back, 1 base at V and 0 bases at J, with 10 bases in the middle. CDR1 is SGHVS and CDR2 is FNYEAQ in the germline V gene. The CDR3 covers 15 residues. The CDR3 sequence is CASSLGAGVSYEQYF. The CDR3 DNA reads TGTGCCAGCAGCTTAGGGGCAGGGGTCTCCTACGAGCAGTACTTC.

The rearrangement uses TRBV2 and TRBJ2-3; 10 positions match TRBD2. After removal of 2 bases from V and 1 base from J, the junction contained 12 bases not matched to a gene. This CDR3 has 19 amino acids. Germline loops: CDR1 SNHLY, CDR2 FYNNEI. Written as DNA, the CDR3 is TGTGCCAGCAGTGAAAAATCTAGCGGGAGCTGTTGTGGCACAGATACGCAGTATTTT. Encoded protein: CASSEKSSGSCCGTDTQYF.

The CDR3 sequence: CSVDSGTHHTDTQYF. DNA of the CDR3: TGCAGCGTGGACTCCGGGACTCATCACACAGATACGCAGTATTTT. This chain joins TRBV29-1 and TRBJ2-3; D might be TRBD2 (6 bases). This CDR3 is built from 15 residues. Germline CDR1 SQVTM, CDR2 ANQGSEA. The germline V and J ends were trimmed by 6 bases and 2 bases, with 18 bases remaining between them.

The V gene is TRBV6-5, the J gene TRBJ1-5; possibly TRBD1 for D (6 bases). The germline V gene has CDR1 MNHEY and CDR2 SVGAGI. The CDR3 spans 15 residues. Trimming pared 2 bases from V and 5 bases from J, leaving 13 bases between. CDR3 loop: CASSYGRGSYQPQHF. In DNA, the CDR3 is TGTGCCAGCAGTTACGGCAGGGGCAGCTATCAGCCCCAGCATTTT.

This chain uses TRBV6-5 with TRBJ1-6; no clear D gene. The V end was cut by 6 bases, the J end by 14 bases, with 23 bases between. The CDR3 is 15 residues long. Germline values: CDR1 MNHEY, CDR2 SVGAGI. This CDR3 reads CASSSRREGIRSLHF. CDR3 nucleotide sequence: TGTGCCAGCAGCTCACGAAGGGAGGGAATTCGGTCCCTCCACTTT.

This chain connects TRBV4-1 to TRBJ1-3; unclear D gene. The germline gives CDR1 MGHRA, CDR2 YSYEKL. CDR3 length: 16 residues. Trimming cost V 0 bases and J 6 bases, with 15 bases left between them. The CDR3 loop is CASSQDSQGGINTIYF. The CDR3 DNA follows: TGCGCCAGCAGCCAAGATTCGCAAGGAGGTATAAACACCATATATTTT.

The chain couples TRBV5-4 to TRBJ1-2; 10 positions match TRBD1. The CDR3 totals 15 residues. Trimming took 4 bases from V and 2 from J; bases not matched to a gene: 5. Germline CDR1 reads SGHNT; CDR2 reads YYREEE (reference sequence). The chain's CDR3 is CASSIRDRGNYGYTF. In DNA, the CDR3 is TGTGCCAGCAGCATCCGGGACAGGGGAAACTATGGCTACACCTTC.

Only one count was recorded for this clone. The chain uses TRBV28 and TRBJ2-5, with TRBD2 matching over 7 bases. V lost 1 base to trimming and J lost 0 bases; unmatched junction nucleotides: 8. The germline V gene has CDR1 MDHEN and CDR2 SYDVKM. CDR3 length: 17 amino acids. CDR3 nucleotides: TGTGCCAGCAGTTTATCCTCTGGGACTACCTACCAAGAGACCCAGTACTTC. This gives the protein CASSLSSGTTYQETQYF.

The chain joins TRBV6-5 to TRBJ2-2, with 7 bases aligning to TRBD1. This CDR3 is 14 amino acids long. Germline-derived CDR1 and CDR2 are MNHEY and SVGAGI. V trimming: 7 bases; J trimming: 0 bases; junction bases outside the gene matches: 2. CDR3 loop: CASKQGSNTGELFF. In DNA, the CDR3 is TGTGCCAGCAAACAGGGGTCGAACACCGGGGAGCTGTTTTTT.

The J gene is TRBJ1-2, the V gene TRBV19, with a tentative D call TRBD1 (5 bases). The CDR3 is 13 residues long. V was cut by 4 bases and J by 2 bases, with 8 bases left in between. Germline CDR1 LNHDA, CDR2 SQIVND (reference sequence). CDR3 protein: CASSKGINYGYTF. The CDR3 DNA follows: TGTGCCAGTAGTAAGGGGATCAACTATGGCTACACCTTC.

In its sample, this clone was seen once. The genes are TRBV6-1 and TRBJ1-1; 7 positions match TRBD1. Germline V gives CDR1 MNHNS, CDR2 SASEGT. The ends lost 10 bases at V and 4 bases at J; junction bases unmatched: 9. The CDR3 spans 13 residues. CDR3 coding DNA: TGTGCCAACGCGAGGGGGCAGGGCACTGAAGCTTTCTTT. It encodes CANARGQGTEAFF.

The chain has TRBV5-1 and TRBJ2-7; D is possibly TRBD1 (6 bases). The CDR3 consists of 14 residues. With 4 bases removed from V and 1 base from J, the gap between germline ends came to 12 bases. From germline, CDR1 is SGHRS and CDR2 YFSETQ. CDR3 region: CASSPITGSYEQYF. The CDR3 DNA is TGCGCCAGCAGCCCGATCACAGGGTCCTACGAGCAGTACTTC.

This chain uses TRBV7-9 with TRBJ2-3; no firm D call. The length of the CDR3 is 16 residues. Germline CDR1 reads SEHNR; CDR2 reads FQNEAQ (reference sequence). Trimming cost V 5 bases and J 1 base, with 16 bases left between them. The CDR3 DNA follows: TGTGCCAGCAGCCCCCCCAAATGGGCTGGCACAGATACGCAGTATTTT. This codes for CASSPPKWAGTDTQYF.

The rearrangement links TRBV29-1 to TRBJ1-1; D may be TRBD1 (5 bases). The V gene lost 4 bases and the J gene lost 11 bases, with 20 bases spanning the gap. The CDR3 contains 13 residues. Germline values: CDR1 SQVTM, CDR2 ANQGSEA. Here the CDR3 reads CSVGGGVTTAAFF. The CDR3 DNA is TGCAGCGTTGGGGGAGGGGTGACAACGGCGGCTTTCTTT.

This sequence joins TRBV19 and TRBJ2-2; 9 bases are a match to TRBD1. CDR1 is LNHDA and CDR2 is SQIVND in the germline V gene (reference sequence). V gave up 10 bases and J gave up 4 bases; unmatched junction bases: 10. This CDR3 is 15 amino acids long. In DNA, the CDR3 is TGTGCCACTCGGCCAGGGGACAGGGTCACCGGGGAGCTGTTTTTT. Amino acid sequence: CATRPGDRVTGELFF. Looking up the rest from reference TRBV19 and TRBJ2-2 gives the full variable domain: DGGITQSPKYLFRKEGQNVTLSCEQNLNHDAMYWYRQDPGQGLRLIYYSQIVNDFQKGDIAEGYSVSREKKESFPLTVTSAQKNPTAFYLCATRPGDRVTGELFFGEGSRLTVL.

In nucleotides, the CDR3 is TGTGCCAGCAGTTTCCGGGACAGTGCTTACTATGGCTACACCTTC. Residues: CASSFRDSAYYGYTF. V usage is TRBV28 and J usage is TRBJ1-2, with TRBD1 matching 7 bases. The J segment lost 3 bases and the V segment lost 3 bases, leaving 7 bases of the junction unmatched. The V gene's germline CDR1 is MDHEN and CDR2 SYDVKM. The CDR3 sequence is 15 residues long.

As concerns this clone: At one of its ends the junction is not consistent with the germline gene, which may arise from a read error. The chain employs TRBV20-1 and TRBJ2-3, with 7 nucleotides matching TRBD2. The CDR3 contains 10 residues. Germline loops: CDR1 DFQATT, CDR2 SNEGSKA (reference sequence). CDR3 DNA sequence: TGCAGTGCTCCAGCGGGGCGCGAACATTTT. Protein: CSAPAGREHF.

V and J are TRBV4-2 and TRBJ1-5; D unclear. V was trimmed by 0 bases and J by 5 bases, leaving 14 bases between them. The CDR3 loop spans 16 amino acids. Germline assignment: CDR1 LGHNA and CDR2 YNFKEQ. The CDR3 loop is CASSQDRLTVHQPQHF. In DNA form, the CDR3 reads TGTGCCAGCAGCCAAGATCGTTTAACAGTTCATCAGCCCCAGCATTTT.

V usage is TRBV13 and J usage is TRBJ2-1; 8 nucleotides align to TRBD1. V shed 2 bases, J shed 9 bases, and the junction held 9 bases outside the gene matches. From germline, CDR1 is PRHDT and CDR2 FYEKMQ (reference sequence). The CDR3 consists of 15 residues. DNA for the CDR3: TGTGCCAGCAGCTTACATGGACAGGGAGTGAGTGAGCAGTTCTTC. The encoded protein is CASSLHGQGVSEQFF. The entire variable domain, with the rest obtained from reference TRBV13 and TRBJ2-1, is as follows: AAGVIQSPRHLIKEKRETATLKCYPIPRHDTVYWYQQGPGQDPQFLISFYEKMQSDKGSIPDRFSAQQFSDYHSELNMSSLELGDSALYFCASSLHGQGVSEQFFGPGTRLTVL.

This chain connects TRBV6-5 to TRBJ2-1, with 9 bases aligning to TRBD1. CDR3 length: 15 residues. Trimming at V came to 8 bases and at J to 1 base, leaving 6 bases not matched to a gene. Germline V CDR1 and CDR2: MNHEY, SVGAGI. The CDR3 coding sequence is TGTGCCAGCTCAGTCGGGACAGGGTCCTACAATGAGCAGTTCTTC. Its translation: CASSVGTGSYNEQFF.

The genes are TRBV6-5 and TRBJ2-5, with a tentative D call TRBD2 (5 bases). CDR1 MNHEY and CDR2 SVGAGI come from the germline V gene. Trimming stripped 4 bases from V and 3 bases from J, with 12 bases between. The CDR3 is made up of 14 amino acids. The CDR3 loop reads CASSSSDGKETQYF. In DNA, the CDR3 is TGTGCCAGCAGTTCCTCGGACGGGAAAGAGACCCAGTACTTC.

The J gene is TRBJ2-3, the V gene TRBV25-1; a weak D match, TRBD1 (8 bases). This CDR3 spans 16 amino acids. V was shortened by 2 bases and J by 4 bases, with 16 bases between the two germline ends. In germline, CDR1 is MGHDK, CDR2 SYGVNS. As DNA, the CDR3 is TGTGCCAGCAGTGAAGGGAGGACAGGGAGGGCAGATACGCAGTATTTT. This encodes CASSEGRTGRADTQYF.

The chain has TRBV28 and TRBJ2-5; 13 nucleotides agree with TRBD2. The better agreement between TRBJ2-7 and the DNA end casts doubt on the J call. CDR1 and CDR2 from the germline V gene are MDHEN and SYDVKM. The CDR3 spans 14 residues. CDR3 coding DNA: TGTGCCAGCGCTGAGACTAGCGGGAGGTACGAGCAGTACTTC. Encoded protein: CASAETSGRYEQYF.

The chain combines TRBV18 with TRBJ2-7; D is possibly TRBD2 (5 bases). The length of the CDR3 is 13 residues. Germline lookup yields CDR1 KGHSH and CDR2 LQKENI. V lost 0 bases and J lost 5, with 8 bases in between. In DNA form, the CDR3 reads TGTGCCAGCTCACCACCCGAGGGCGACGAGCAGTACTTC. It yields the protein CASSPPEGDEQYF.

V gene TRBV14 combines with J gene TRBJ2-7; 7 bases line up with TRBD2. Germline-derived CDR1 and CDR2 are SGHDN and FVKESK. The CDR3 has 15 amino acids. V gave up 4 bases and J gave up 4 bases; unmatched junction bases: 10. The CDR3 reads CASSLLQTGGYEQYF. The DNA for the CDR3 is TGTGCCAGCAGCCTGTTGCAGACCGGGGGGTACGAGCAGTACTTC.

The V gene is TRBV7-2, the J gene TRBJ2-7; D may be TRBD1 (5 bases). In germline, CDR1 is SGHTA, CDR2 FQGNSA. The CDR3 loop spans 14 amino acids. Between the trimmed V and J ends, which lost 3 bases and 8 bases, there was a span of 17 bases. CDR3 coding DNA: TGTGCCAGCAGCTTTACGGGTCAGGGTCACAAGCAGTACTTC. Translation: CASSFTGQGHKQYF.

This clone is a singleton in its sample. The V gene is TRBV18, the J gene TRBJ2-2; TRBD2 might be the D (7 bases). With 5 bases removed from V and 3 bases from J, the gap between germline ends came to 19 bases. CDR1 and CDR2 from the germline V gene are KGHSH and LQKENI. The CDR3 runs 17 residues. The CDR3 loop reads CASSTGTKYEDTGELFF. DNA of the CDR3: TGTGCCAGCTCAACAGGGACTAAGTATGAGGACACCGGGGAGCTGTTTTTT.

The gene calls are TRBV4-1 and TRBJ2-7; 7 positions match TRBD1. CDR3 length: 16 amino acids. In germline, CDR1 is MGHRA, CDR2 YSYEKL. V gave up 3 bases and J gave up 3 bases; unmatched junction bases: 11. The CDR3 loop reads CASSHTVRTGHYEQYF. CDR3 bases: TGCGCCAGCAGCCATACAGTAAGGACAGGACACTACGAGCAGTACTTC.

J is TRBJ2-1 and V is TRBV9; 7 bases align to TRBD1. From germline, CDR1 is SGDLS and CDR2 YYNGEE. The trim removed 7 bases at V and 0 bases at J, leaving 4 bases unmatched. The CDR3 sequence is 14 residues long. The CDR3 spells CASQGETSYNEQFF. Here the CDR3 DNA reads TGTGCCAGCCAGGGGGAGACCTCCTACAATGAGCAGTTCTTC.